This T cell receptor beta chain was identified in a study of cytomegalovirus exposure and HLA in healthy donors. Whole-study results and caveats: Earlier analysis yielded a pattern in which most TCR beta V segments were productive about 87% or about 30% of the time. The number of N-insertions in an Asian-associated ancestry cluster was reportedly below the roughly 620-donor mean in a later analysis.

Amplification used 60 Vbeta primers and 13 Jbeta primers. Profiling relied on immunoSEQ multiplex PCR, and the TCRdb table lists in-frame clones only, not all of them. In the table there are around 67,000 clones, approximately 58% of which are singletons. Germline V gene lookup returns CDR1 MNHEY and CDR2 SMNVEV (reference sequence). V lost 3 bases and J 10 bases, leaving 13 bases between the germline ends. This CDR3 is built from 13 residues. In regard to this clone: What it binds is not known.

What was sequenced was PBMCs. The sequence came from a woman aged 45 to 65 in good health and CMV-seronegative. The chain employs TRBV27 and TRBJ2-1; a weak D match, TRBD2 (6 bases). The CDR3 coding sequence is TGTGCCAGCAGTTTTACGGGAGAAAGCGAGCAGTTCTTC. Its protein product is CASSFTGESEQFF.